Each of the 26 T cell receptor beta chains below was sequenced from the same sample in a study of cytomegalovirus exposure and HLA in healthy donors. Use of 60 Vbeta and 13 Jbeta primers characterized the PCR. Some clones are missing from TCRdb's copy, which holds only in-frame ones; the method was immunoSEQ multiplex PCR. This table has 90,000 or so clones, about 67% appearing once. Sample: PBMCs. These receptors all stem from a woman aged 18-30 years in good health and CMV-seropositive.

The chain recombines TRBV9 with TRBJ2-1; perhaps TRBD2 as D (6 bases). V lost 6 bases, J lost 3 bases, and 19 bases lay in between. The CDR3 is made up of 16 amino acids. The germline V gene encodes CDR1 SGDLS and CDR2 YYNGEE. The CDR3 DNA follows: TGTGCCAGCACCCCCCCGGGTGGGGGGAGCTACAATGAGCAGTTCTTC. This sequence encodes CASTPPGGGSYNEQFF.

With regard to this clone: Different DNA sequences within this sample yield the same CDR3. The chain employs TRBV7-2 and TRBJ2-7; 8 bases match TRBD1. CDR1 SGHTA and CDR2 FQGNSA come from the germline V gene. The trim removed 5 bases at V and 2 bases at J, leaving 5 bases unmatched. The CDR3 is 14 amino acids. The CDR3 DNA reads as TGTGCCAGCAGCCCTGACAGGGGCCCCTACGAGCAGTACTTC. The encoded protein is CASSPDRGPYEQYF. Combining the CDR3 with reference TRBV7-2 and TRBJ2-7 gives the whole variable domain GAGVSQSPSNKVTEKGKDVELRCDPISGHTALYWYRQSLGQGLEFLIYFQGNSAPDKSGLPSDRFSAERTGGSVSTLTIQRTQQEDSAVYLCASSPDRGPYEQYFGPGTRLTVT.

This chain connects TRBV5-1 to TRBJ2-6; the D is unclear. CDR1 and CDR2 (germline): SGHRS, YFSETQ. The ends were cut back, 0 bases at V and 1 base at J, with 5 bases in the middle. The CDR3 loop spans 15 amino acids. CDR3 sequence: CASSLDGSGANVLTF. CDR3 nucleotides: TGCGCCAGCAGCTTGGACGGGTCTGGGGCCAACGTCCTGACTTTC.

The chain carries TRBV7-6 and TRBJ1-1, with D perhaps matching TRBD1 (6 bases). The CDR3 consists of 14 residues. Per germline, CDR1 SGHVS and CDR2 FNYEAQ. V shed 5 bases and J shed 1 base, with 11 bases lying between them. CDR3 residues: CASSQGHQNTEAFF. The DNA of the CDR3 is TGTGCCAGCAGCCAGGGACACCAGAACACTGAAGCTTTCTTT.

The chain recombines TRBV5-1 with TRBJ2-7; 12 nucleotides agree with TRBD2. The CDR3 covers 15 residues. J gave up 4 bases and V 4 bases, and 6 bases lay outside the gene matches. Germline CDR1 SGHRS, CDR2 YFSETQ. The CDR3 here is CASSATGTSGYEQYF. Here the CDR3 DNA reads TGCGCCAGCAGCGCAACCGGGACTAGCGGGTACGAGCAGTACTTC.

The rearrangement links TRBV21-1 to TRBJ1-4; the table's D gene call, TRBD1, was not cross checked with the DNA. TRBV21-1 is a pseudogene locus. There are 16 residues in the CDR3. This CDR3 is CASSTDRQATNEKLFF. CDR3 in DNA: TGTGCCAGCAGCACCGACAGGCAGGCAACTAATGAAAAACTGTTTTTT.

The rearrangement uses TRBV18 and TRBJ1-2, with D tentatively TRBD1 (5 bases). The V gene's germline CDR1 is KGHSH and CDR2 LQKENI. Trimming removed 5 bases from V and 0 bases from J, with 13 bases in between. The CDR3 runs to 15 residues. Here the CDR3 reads CASSSPTAPNYGYTF. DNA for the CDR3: TGTGCCAGCTCATCTCCGACAGCCCCTAACTATGGCTACACCTTC.

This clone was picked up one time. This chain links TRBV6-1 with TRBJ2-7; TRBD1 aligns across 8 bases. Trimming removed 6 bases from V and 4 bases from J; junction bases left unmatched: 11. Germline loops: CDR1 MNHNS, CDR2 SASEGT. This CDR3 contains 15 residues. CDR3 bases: TGTGCCAGCAGCCTTATTGGACAGGGACTTTACGAGCAGTACTTC. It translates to CASSLIGQGLYEQYF.

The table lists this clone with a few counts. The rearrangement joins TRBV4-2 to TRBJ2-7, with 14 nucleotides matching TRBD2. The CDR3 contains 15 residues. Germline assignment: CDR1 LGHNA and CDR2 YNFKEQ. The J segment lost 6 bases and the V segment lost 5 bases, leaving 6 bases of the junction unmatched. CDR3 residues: CASSAGTSGSGEQYF. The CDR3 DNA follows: TGTGCCAGCAGCGCGGGGACTAGCGGGAGCGGCGAGCAGTACTTC.

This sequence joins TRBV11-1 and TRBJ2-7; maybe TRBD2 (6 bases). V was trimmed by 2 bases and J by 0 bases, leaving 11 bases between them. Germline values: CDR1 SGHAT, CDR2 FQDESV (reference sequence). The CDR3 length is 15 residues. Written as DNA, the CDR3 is TGTGCCAGCAGCTTACTAGGCGGGGACTCCTACGAGCAGTACTTC. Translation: CASSLLGGDSYEQYF.

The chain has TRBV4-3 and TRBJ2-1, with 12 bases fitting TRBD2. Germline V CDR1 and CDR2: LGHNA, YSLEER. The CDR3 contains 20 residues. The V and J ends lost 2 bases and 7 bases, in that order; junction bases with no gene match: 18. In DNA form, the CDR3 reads TGCGCCAGCAGCCAAAAAAGGGGGCTAGCGGGAGGGCTTTTGGGGAATGAGCAGTTCTTC. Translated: CASSQKRGLAGGLLGNEQFF.

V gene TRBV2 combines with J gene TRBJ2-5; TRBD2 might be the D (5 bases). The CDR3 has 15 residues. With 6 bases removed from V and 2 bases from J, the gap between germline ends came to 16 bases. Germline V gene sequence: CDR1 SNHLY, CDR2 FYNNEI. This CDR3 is CASRAIPGKQETQYF. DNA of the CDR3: TGTGCCAGCAGGGCAATCCCGGGGAAGCAAGAGACCCAGTACTTC.

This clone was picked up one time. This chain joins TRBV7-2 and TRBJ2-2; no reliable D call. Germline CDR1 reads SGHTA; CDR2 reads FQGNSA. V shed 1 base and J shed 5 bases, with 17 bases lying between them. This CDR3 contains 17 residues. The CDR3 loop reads CASSLDADKSQTGELFF. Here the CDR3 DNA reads TGTGCCAGCAGCTTAGATGCAGACAAGTCTCAAACCGGGGAGCTGTTTTTT.

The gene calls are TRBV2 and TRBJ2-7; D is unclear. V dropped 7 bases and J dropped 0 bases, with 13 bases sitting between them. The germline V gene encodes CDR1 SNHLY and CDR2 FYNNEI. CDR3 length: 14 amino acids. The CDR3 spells CASNPARSSYEQYF. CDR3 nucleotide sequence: TGTGCCAGCAACCCTGCACGGAGCTCCTACGAGCAGTACTTC.

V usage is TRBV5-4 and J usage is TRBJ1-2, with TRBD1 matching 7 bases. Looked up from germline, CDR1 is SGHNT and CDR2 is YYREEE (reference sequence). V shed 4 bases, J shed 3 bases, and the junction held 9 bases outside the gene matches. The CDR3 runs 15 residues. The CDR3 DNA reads TGTGCCAGCAGCACTAATACACAGGGGTACTATGGCTACACCTTC. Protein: CASSTNTQGYYGYTF.

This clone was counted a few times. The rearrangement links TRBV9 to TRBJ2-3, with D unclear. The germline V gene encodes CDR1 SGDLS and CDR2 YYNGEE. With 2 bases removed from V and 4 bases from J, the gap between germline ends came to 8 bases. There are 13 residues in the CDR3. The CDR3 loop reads CASSVVEADTQYF. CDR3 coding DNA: TGTGCCAGCAGCGTCGTAGAGGCAGATACGCAGTATTTT.

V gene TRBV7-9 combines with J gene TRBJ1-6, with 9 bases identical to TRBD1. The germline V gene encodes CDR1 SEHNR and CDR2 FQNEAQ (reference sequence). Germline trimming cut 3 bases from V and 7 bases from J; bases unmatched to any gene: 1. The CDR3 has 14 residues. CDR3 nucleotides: TGTGCCAGCAGCTTCGACAGGGGGAATTCACCCCTCCACTTT. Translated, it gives CASSFDRGNSPLHF.

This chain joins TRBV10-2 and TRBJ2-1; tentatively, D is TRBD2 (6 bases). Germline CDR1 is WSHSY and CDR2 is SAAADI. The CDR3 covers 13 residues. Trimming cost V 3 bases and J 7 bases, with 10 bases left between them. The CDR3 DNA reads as TGCGCCAGCAGTGAAACTAGCCCAAATGAGCAGTTCTTC. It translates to CASSETSPNEQFF.

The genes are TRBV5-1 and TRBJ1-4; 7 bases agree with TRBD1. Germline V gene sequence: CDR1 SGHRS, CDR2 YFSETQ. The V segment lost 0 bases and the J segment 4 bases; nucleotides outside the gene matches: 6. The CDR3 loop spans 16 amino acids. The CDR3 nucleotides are TGCGCCAGCAGCTTGGAGGGACAGCGTCATAATGAAAAACTGTTTTTT. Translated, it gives CASSLEGQRHNEKLFF.

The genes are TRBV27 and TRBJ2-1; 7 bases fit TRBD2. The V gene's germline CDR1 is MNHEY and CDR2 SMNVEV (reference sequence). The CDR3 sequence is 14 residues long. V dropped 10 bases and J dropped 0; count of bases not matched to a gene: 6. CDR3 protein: CAIKRGSSYNEQFF. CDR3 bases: TGTGCCATTAAGCGGGGTAGCTCCTACAATGAGCAGTTCTTC.

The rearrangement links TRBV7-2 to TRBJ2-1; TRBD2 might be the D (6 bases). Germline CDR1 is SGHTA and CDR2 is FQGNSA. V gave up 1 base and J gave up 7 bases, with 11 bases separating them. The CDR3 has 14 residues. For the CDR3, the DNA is TGTGCCAGCAGCTTAGGAGTAGCGGAGAATGAGCAGTTCTTC. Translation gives CASSLGVAENEQFF.

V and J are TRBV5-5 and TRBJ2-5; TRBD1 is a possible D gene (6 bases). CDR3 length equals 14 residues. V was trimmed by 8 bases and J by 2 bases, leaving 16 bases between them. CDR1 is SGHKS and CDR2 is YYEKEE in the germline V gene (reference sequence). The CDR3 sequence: CASLGVRGQETQYF. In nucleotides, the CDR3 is TGTGCCAGTCTCGGGGTGAGGGGGCAAGAGACCCAGTACTTC.

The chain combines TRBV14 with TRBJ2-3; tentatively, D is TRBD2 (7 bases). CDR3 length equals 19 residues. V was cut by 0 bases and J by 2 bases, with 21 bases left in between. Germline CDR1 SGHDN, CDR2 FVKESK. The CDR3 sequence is CASSQDQGLAELLTDTQYF. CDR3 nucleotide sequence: TGTGCCAGCAGCCAAGATCAGGGGCTAGCGGAACTTCTCACAGATACGCAGTATTTT.

CDR3 protein: CASSPFGATNEKLFF. DNA of the CDR3: TGTGCCAGCAGTCCCTTCGGTGCAACTAATGAAAAACTGTTTTTT. The chain is built from TRBV7-2 and TRBJ1-4; D remains ambiguous. The V end was cut by 6 bases, the J end by 0 bases, with 11 bases between. The germline CDR1 and CDR2 sequences are SGHTA and FQGNSA. CDR3 length: 15 amino acids.

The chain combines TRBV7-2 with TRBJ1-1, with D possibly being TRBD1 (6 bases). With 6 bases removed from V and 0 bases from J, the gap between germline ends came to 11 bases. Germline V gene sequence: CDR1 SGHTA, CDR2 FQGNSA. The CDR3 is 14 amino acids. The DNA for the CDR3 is TGTGCCAGCAGTCGACAGGCCTTGAACACTGAAGCTTTCTTT. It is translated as CASSRQALNTEAFF.

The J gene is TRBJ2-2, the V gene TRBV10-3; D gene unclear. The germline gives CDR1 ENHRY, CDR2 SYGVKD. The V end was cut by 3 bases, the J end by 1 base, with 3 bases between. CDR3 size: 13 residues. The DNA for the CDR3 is TGTGCCATCAGTGAACAGAACACCGGGGAGCTGTTTTTT. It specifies CAISEQNTGELFF.